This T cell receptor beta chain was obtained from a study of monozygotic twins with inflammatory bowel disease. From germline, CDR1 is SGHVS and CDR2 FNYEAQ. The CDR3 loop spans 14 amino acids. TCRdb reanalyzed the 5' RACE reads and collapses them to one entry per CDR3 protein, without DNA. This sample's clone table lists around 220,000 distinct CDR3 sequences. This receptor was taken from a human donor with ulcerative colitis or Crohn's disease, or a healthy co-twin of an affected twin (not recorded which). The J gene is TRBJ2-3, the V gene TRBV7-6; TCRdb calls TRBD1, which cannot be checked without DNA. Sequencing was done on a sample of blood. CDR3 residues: CASSSQGGRDTQYF.